The rows below give T cell receptor beta chains drawn from one sample of a study of cytomegalovirus exposure and HLA in healthy donors. Using immunoSEQ multiplex PCR, the repertoire was profiled, and TCRdb retains in-frame clones only, with some absent. The profile shows about 140,000 clones, approximately 80% of them singletons. The sample comprised PBMCs. The receptors shown here come from a male donor in good health and CMV-seronegative. The CDR3 runs from the conserved cysteine through the conserved F or W. Fields, in order: J gene, V gene, clone size, CDR3 protein. A row's size may be missing; if present it is once, few, many or a size class.

J gene: TRBJ2-4; V gene: TRBV7-2; clone size: -; CDR3 protein: CASSPLAGGLAKNIQYF
J gene: TRBJ1-6; V gene: TRBV9; clone size: -; CDR3 protein: CASSPRQGGSPLHF
J gene: TRBJ1-1; V gene: TRBV28; clone size: -; CDR3 protein: CASRETGGPSTEAFF
J gene: TRBJ1-5; V gene: TRBV15; clone size: -; CDR3 protein: CATSRRDNQPQHF
J gene: TRBJ1-2; V gene: TRBV19; clone size: -; CDR3 protein: CASTEAGENYGYTF
J gene: TRBJ2-5; V gene: TRBV7-6; clone size: -; CDR3 protein: CASSPGSASIQETQYF
J gene: TRBJ2-3; V gene: TRBV7-2; clone size: -; CDR3 protein: CASSLEVRTDTQYF
J gene: TRBJ1-2; V gene: TRBV11-2; clone size: -; CDR3 protein: CASSLDLARAMGYTF
J gene: TRBJ2-3; V gene: TRBV5-1; clone size: -; CDR3 protein: CASSDTDSYTDTQYF
J gene: TRBJ1-1; V gene: TRBV10-1; clone size: -; CDR3 protein: CASSESGTEAFF
J gene: TRBJ2-1; V gene: TRBV7-2; clone size: -; CDR3 protein: CASSRTSGGGEQFF
J gene: TRBJ2-1; V gene: TRBV4-3; clone size: few; CDR3 protein: CASSQEWGPNEQFF
J gene: TRBJ1-1; V gene: TRBV10-3; clone size: -; CDR3 protein: CAITRGMNTEAFF